Here is one T cell receptor (beta chain) with its context. These data originate in a study of blood T cell repertoires in COVID-19. Study-wide context: T cells, B-cell-depleted T cells, or PBMCs provided the cDNA or gDNA that served as material.

Profiling relied on immunoSEQ multiplex PCR, and the TCRdb table lists in-frame clones only, not all of them. This table holds 110,000 or so clones, around 81% found once. CDR3 size: 15 residues. Between the trimmed V and J ends, which lost 0 bases and 7 bases, there was a span of 10 bases. Per the germline V gene, CDR1 is MGHDK and CDR2 is SYGVNS. The rearrangement joins TRBV25-1 to TRBJ1-6, with no clear D. Sequenced input: peripheral blood. The TCR sequence derives from a human donor in a cohort sampled during active or convalescent COVID-19. For the CDR3, the DNA is TGTGCCAGCAGTGAATATGAGGGTCCCAATTCACCCCTCCACTTT. Amino acids: CASSEYEGPNSPLHF.